The clone carrying this T cell receptor (beta chain) was seen a handful of times. Antigen: not known. This sample is part of a study of blood T cells in healthy people across ages. The authors isolated at least 6 million PBMCs per sample. The authors extracted at least 5 micrograms of total RNA per sample. Points from the study as a whole: A strong correlation was seen between TCR beta diversity and naive T cell percentage.

V trimming: 0 bases; J trimming: 4 bases; junction bases outside the gene matches: 5. Germline V gene lookup returns CDR1 LGHNA and CDR2 YSLEER. This CDR3 spans 17 amino acids. Alongside a J-beta primer mix, a sample-barcoded 5' primer served in a second PCR lasting 7 to 11 cycles. From the 5' RACE reads, TCRdb called clonotypes with MiXCR, one entry per CDR3 protein. Here the sample spans hundreds of thousands of distinct CDR3 sequences, under 50% being singletons. Sequenced input: blood. The TCR was taken from a man aged 25-40 years in good health. This chain links TRBV4-3 with TRBJ2-5; 13 bases are shared with TRBD2. The DNA for the CDR3 is TGCGCCAGCAGCCAAGATGGACTAGCGGGGGCTCTAGAGACCCAGTACTTC. The encoded protein is CASSQDGLAGALETQYF.